Each of the 29 T cell receptor beta chains below was sequenced from the same sample in a study of T cells after yellow fever vaccination. A single record per CDR3 protein comes from TCRdb applying MiXCR to the 5' RACE reads. In the table there are roughly 65,000 distinct CDR3 sequences, approximately 5% of which are singletons. The source was CD4+ T cells sorted from PBMCs, collected around 15 days after the first yellow fever vaccination. Receptors were obtained from a man between 18 and 29 years old who received the YFV17D yellow fever vaccine.

Many counts were recorded for this clonotype. The chain combines TRBV18 with TRBJ2-6, with a weak D call TRBD2 (5 bases). Germline loops: CDR1 KGHSH, CDR2 LQKENI. V was pared by 6 bases and J by 0 bases, with 9 bases between. There are 15 residues in the CDR3. In DNA, the CDR3 is TGTGCCAGCTCCACACGGGGCTCTGGGGCCAACGTCCTGACTTTC. This codes for CASSTRGSGANVLTF.

This clonotype was recorded many times. The J gene is TRBJ2-7, the V gene TRBV20-1, with 12 positions matching TRBD2. Per germline, CDR1 DFQATT and CDR2 SNEGSKA (reference sequence). The CDR3 extends over 13 amino acids. Unmatched junction bases numbered 1, after V lost 6 bases and J lost 1 base. This chain's CDR3 is CSATSGGSYEQYF. The CDR3 DNA is TGCAGTGCAACTAGCGGGGGGTCCTACGAGCAGTACTTC.

This clonotype was recorded at least ten times. This chain connects TRBV19 to TRBJ1-1, with 7 bases identical to TRBD1. The junction had 9 bases not matched to a gene; V was cut back by 7 bases and J by 1 base. The CDR3 is 15 amino acids. Germline loops: CDR1 LNHDA, CDR2 SQIVND (reference sequence). The CDR3 region has the DNA TGTGCCAGTAACTCGCGGGACAGAGGGAACACTGAAGCTTTCTTT. Residues: CASNSRDRGNTEAFF.

This clonotype was observed many times. The gene calls are TRBV4-3 and TRBJ2-5, with D unclear. Germline assignment: CDR1 LGHNA and CDR2 YSLEER. The CDR3 is made up of 15 amino acids. Trimming removed 0 bases from V and 3 bases from J, with 11 bases in between. The chain's CDR3 is CASSQDSNKKETQYF. The CDR3 DNA reads as TGCGCCAGCAGCCAAGATTCAAACAAGAAAGAGACCCAGTACTTC.

This clonotype was seen at least ten times. The chain is built from TRBV18 and TRBJ2-1; 11 bases align to TRBD2. The V and J ends lost 6 bases and 4 bases, in that order; junction bases with no gene match: 17. The CDR3 loop spans 19 amino acids. CDR1 and CDR2 (germline): KGHSH, LQKENI. The CDR3 sequence: CASSPNLAGGWGLYNEQFF. In DNA, the CDR3 is TGTGCCAGCTCCCCAAACCTAGCGGGGGGCTGGGGACTGTACAATGAGCAGTTCTTC.

This clonotype was seen ten or more times. The chain is built from TRBV20-1 and TRBJ2-1; 13 nucleotides match TRBD2. CDR1 DFQATT and CDR2 SNEGSKA come from the germline V gene (reference sequence). The CDR3 runs to 16 residues. Trimming took 6 bases from V and 3 from J; bases not matched to a gene: 8. The CDR3: CSACGTSGAYYNEQFF. In DNA, the CDR3 is TGCAGTGCGTGCGGGACTAGCGGGGCGTACTACAATGAGCAGTTCTTC.

In its sample, this clonotype was seen many times. This rearrangement joins TRBV7-2 to TRBJ2-1; the D gene is possibly TRBD1 (6 bases). CDR1 is SGHTA, CDR2 FQGNSA, per germline. Trimming removed 5 bases at V and 9 bases at J, with 11 bases between. The CDR3 consists of 12 residues. The CDR3 bases are TGTGCCAGCAGCCCACAGGGTATTGAGCAGTTCTTC. Residues: CASSPQGIEQFF.

This clonotype was picked up many times. The chain employs TRBV11-3 and TRBJ1-1, with 8 bases lining up with TRBD1. V gave up 5 bases and J gave up 4 bases; unmatched junction bases: 3. CDR1 is SGHNT and CDR2 is YENEEA in the germline V gene. This CDR3 spans 13 amino acids. The CDR3 region is CASSVTGGTEAFF. CDR3 DNA sequence: TGTGCCAGCAGCGTAACAGGGGGCACTGAAGCTTTCTTT.

This clonotype was found many times. The rearrangement uses TRBV2 and TRBJ1-1; D perhaps matches TRBD1 (5 bases). The CDR3 sequence is 15 residues long. V shed 4 bases and J shed 4 bases, with 16 bases lying between them. CDR1 and CDR2 (germline): SNHLY, FYNNEI. The CDR3 sequence: CASSGSGTRVTEAFF. The CDR3 DNA is TGTGCCAGCAGTGGAAGCGGGACTAGGGTCACTGAAGCTTTCTTT.

In this sample, this clonotype turned up many times. The rearrangement links TRBV6-2 or TRBV6-3 to TRBJ2-7, with D tentatively TRBD1 (6 bases). Trimming left V 5 bases short and J 3 bases short, with 11 bases between. Germline loops: CDR1 MNHEY, CDR2 SVGEGT. The CDR3 covers 13 residues. Here the CDR3 reads CASSRQEIYEQYV. The CDR3 nucleotides read TGTGCCAGCAGTCGACAGGAAATCTACGAGCAGTACGTC.

This clonotype was seen many times. This rearrangement joins TRBV4-2 to TRBJ1-4; D unresolved. Trimming pared 5 bases from V and 8 bases from J, leaving 18 bases between. The V gene's germline CDR1 is LGHNA and CDR2 YNFKEQ. The CDR3 is 15 amino acids. This CDR3 reads CASSSPPKLWEKLFF. CDR3 coding DNA: TGTGCCAGCAGCTCGCCCCCTAAACTTTGGGAAAAACTGTTTTTT.

This clonotype showed up just a few times. With a much larger clone just one base away, this may be a read error. In this CDR3 the conserved last residue, phenylalanine or tryptophan, is missing, so a read error is likely. The V and J genes are TRBV2 and TRBJ2-5, with D perhaps assigned TRBD1 or TRBD2 (6 bases each). Per germline, CDR1 SNHLY and CDR2 FYNNEI. The V and J ends lost 7 bases and 5 bases respectively, with 17 bases between them. The CDR3 sequence is 14 residues long. The CDR3, as DNA: TGTGCCAGCACCTCCCGGGGGCAGGTGGAGACCCAGTACTTA. This gives the protein CASTSRGQVETQYL.

This clonotype was recorded at least ten times. The chain has TRBV18 and TRBJ2-5; the match to TRBD2 covers 11 bases. The CDR3 is made up of 17 amino acids. Trimming at V came to 0 bases and at J to 1 base, leaving 4 bases not matched to a gene. The germline CDR1 and CDR2 sequences are KGHSH and LQKENI. The CDR3 DNA follows: TGTGCCAGCTCACCACCGATGGGACTAGCGGCCCAAGAGACCCAGTACTTC. Translation: CASSPPMGLAAQETQYF.

This clonotype was recorded at least ten times. The chain couples TRBV6-2 or TRBV6-3 to TRBJ2-1; 9 positions agree with TRBD2. Germline lookup yields CDR1 MNHEY and CDR2 SVGEGT. The CDR3 covers 19 residues. V trimming: 2 bases; J trimming: 5 bases; junction bases outside the gene matches: 16. DNA for the CDR3: TGTGCCAGCAGTTACGAAACGGACGCGGGGACTAGCCCCCACAATGAGCAGTTCTTC. Translation: CASSYETDAGTSPHNEQFF.

This clonotype was seen many times. This chain links TRBV5-1 with TRBJ2-7; D call uncertain. The CDR3 extends over 12 amino acids. Trimming shortened V by 0 bases and J by 2 bases, and 3 bases separated the two germline ends. In germline, CDR1 is SGHRS, CDR2 YFSETQ. The CDR3 nucleotides are TGCGCCAGCAGCTTGGGAGCCTACGAGCAGTACTTC. Translation: CASSLGAYEQYF.

Ten or more counts support this clonotype. The V gene is TRBV20-1, the J gene TRBJ2-7, with D unresolved. The germline V and J ends were trimmed by 0 bases and 6 bases, with 12 bases remaining between them. The CDR3 sequence is 13 residues long. CDR1 DFQATT and CDR2 SNEGSKA come from the germline V gene (reference sequence). The CDR3 DNA follows: TGCAGTGCTAGAGATGGCCAGCTGGGCGAGCAGTACTTC. It translates to CSARDGQLGEQYF.

This clonotype was found many times. The rearrangement links TRBV12-3 or TRBV12-4 to TRBJ1-5, with unresolved D. V lost 6 bases and J 4 bases, leaving 7 bases between the germline ends. This CDR3 comprises 12 residues. The CDR3 nucleotides read TGTGCCAGCAGGTCCGTTAATCAGCCCCAGCATTTT. This gives the protein CASRSVNQPQHF.

This clonotype was picked up many times. The chain employs TRBV7-2 and TRBJ2-5; the D gene could be TRBD1 or TRBD2 (5 bases each). This CDR3 is 15 amino acids long. The germline V gene encodes CDR1 SGHTA and CDR2 FQGNSA. Trimming took off 6 bases at V and 4 bases at J, with 18 bases between the two ends. The chain's CDR3 is CASSTGRERGETQYF. CDR3 nucleotide sequence: TGTGCCAGCAGTACTGGACGAGAGAGGGGAGAGACCCAGTACTTC.

Many counts were recorded for this clonotype. CDR3 sequence reads: CASSRQGISYNEQFF. The DNA of the CDR3 is TGTGCCAGCTCACGACAGGGGATTTCCTACAATGAGCAGTTCTTC. The genes are TRBV18 and TRBJ2-1, with TRBD1 matching over 8 bases. This CDR3 has 15 residues. The junction had 3 bases not matched to a gene; V was cut back by 4 bases and J by 1 base. Germline CDR1 and CDR2: KGHSH and LQKENI.

This clonotype was seen at least ten times. The chain joins TRBV12-3 or TRBV12-4 to TRBJ1-6; D ambiguous. V was pared by 5 bases and J by 12 bases, with 11 bases between. The CDR3 consists of 12 residues. CDR3 amino acids: CASSVAIGPLHF. In DNA form, the CDR3 reads TGTGCCAGCAGTGTTGCCATCGGACCCCTCCACTTT.

In its sample, this clonotype was seen many times. The V and J genes are TRBV7-2 and TRBJ2-3; the D gene is possibly TRBD2 (6 bases). The CDR3 extends over 15 amino acids. Germline V gene sequence: CDR1 SGHTA, CDR2 FQGNSA. V lost 3 bases and J 4 bases, leaving 14 bases between the germline ends. In DNA, the CDR3 is TGTGCCAGCAGCTTCCGTCTAGCGCAGGCAGATACGCAGTATTTT. It yields the protein CASSFRLAQADTQYF.

This clonotype showed up just a few times. This chain joins TRBV15 and TRBJ1-2; maybe TRBD1 (5 bases). V was pared by 0 bases and J by 4 bases, with 12 bases between. This CDR3 spans 15 amino acids. Germline CDR1 and CDR2: LNHNV and YYDKDF (reference sequence). CDR3 region: CATSRDLVTAYGYTF. The CDR3 region has the DNA TGTGCCACCAGCAGAGATCTTGTGACAGCCTATGGCTACACCTTC.

In its sample, this clonotype was seen many times. This rearrangement joins TRBV29-1 to TRBJ2-5, with D uncertain. This CDR3 region has 14 residues. Trimming removed 0 bases at V and 5 bases at J, with 13 bases between. From germline, CDR1 is SQVTM and CDR2 ANQGSEA. The CDR3 sequence: CSVEDRVFGETQYF. The CDR3 DNA reads as TGCAGCGTTGAAGATAGGGTATTCGGGGAGACCCAGTACTTC.

Of note for this clonotype: One base away lies a much larger clone, so this may be a sequencing read error. The V gene is TRBV11-2, the J gene TRBJ1-1; D gene uncertain. In germline, CDR1 is SGHAT, CDR2 FQNNGV. The CDR3 is 14 amino acids. CDR3 loop: CASSRPLAPTVAFF. The CDR3 region has the DNA TGTGCCAGCAGCCGCCCATTAGCACCCACTGTAGCTTTCTTT.

This clonotype was seen many times. V is TRBV2 and J is TRBJ2-2; perhaps D is TRBD1 or TRBD2 (5 bases each). Germline V gene data show CDR1 as SNHLY and CDR2 as FYNNEI. This CDR3 has 14 residues. V was shortened by 2 bases and J by 9 bases, with 13 bases between the two germline ends. Here the CDR3 DNA reads TGTGCCAGCAGTGAATCGGTGGGGGACCGGGAGCTGTTTTTT. This encodes CASSESVGDRELFF.

This clonotype showed up many times. The chain employs TRBV27 and TRBJ2-3; 7 bases agree with TRBD2. V shed 3 bases, J shed 3 bases, and the junction held 3 bases outside the gene matches. The CDR3 has 14 amino acids. CDR1 and CDR2 (germline): MNHEY, SMNVEV (reference sequence). In nucleotides, the CDR3 is TGTGCCAGCAGTTTCCGACTAGCTACAGATACGCAGTATTTT. Its protein is CASSFRLATDTQYF.

This clonotype was observed at least ten times. V usage is TRBV12-3 or TRBV12-4 and J usage is TRBJ1-3; the D is unclear. The V and J ends lost 7 bases and 0 bases respectively, with 4 bases between them. The length of the CDR3 is 12 residues. The CDR3 DNA is TGTGCCAGCACCAACTCTGGAAACACCATATATTTT. Its protein is CASTNSGNTIYF.

The chain recombines TRBV28 with TRBJ2-5, with TRBD1 identical over 7 bases. The germline V gene encodes CDR1 MDHEN and CDR2 SYDVKM. The CDR3 sequence is 14 residues long. After removal of 3 bases from V and 5 bases from J, the junction contained 6 bases not matched to a gene. In DNA form, the CDR3 reads TGTGCCAGCAGTTTGGGACAGATACTCGAGACCCAGTACTTC. Protein sequence: CASSLGQILETQYF.

This clonotype was observed many times. The rearrangement joins TRBV18 to TRBJ1-6; no firm D call. The V end was cut by 3 bases, the J end by 5 bases, with 14 bases between. CDR1 is KGHSH and CDR2 is LQKENI in the germline V gene. This CDR3 spans 16 amino acids. This CDR3 is CASSPPSRQDNSPLHF. The CDR3 region has the DNA TGTGCCAGCTCACCGCCCAGTCGTCAGGATAATTCACCCCTCCACTTT.